These T cell receptor beta chains were read from a single sample in a study of T cell responses to AZD1222 COVID-19 vaccine. TCRdb's table, derived via immunoSEQ multiplex PCR, lists solely in-frame clones and lacks some. Here the sample spans over 150,000 clones, roughly 88% being singletons. This specimen consisted of peripheral blood, obtained 28 days after the second AZD1222 dose. The receptors were gathered from an adult who received the AZD1222 COVID-19 vaccine. Both conserved end residues are part of each CDR3. Fields, in order: CDR3 length, J gene, clone size, D gene, V gene, CDR3 DNA, CDR3 protein. D genes are given only for firm matches. Clone size is given for some rows only: seen once, a few or many times, or a class if the clone is expanded.

length: 13
J: TRBJ2-2
size: once
D: NA
V: TRBV28
DNA: TGTGCCAGCAGTTCGCCGGCACCCGGGGAGCTGTTTTTT
CDR3: CASSSPAPGELFF

length: 14
J: TRBJ2-3
size: NA
D: NA
V: TRBV19
DNA: TGTGCCAGTAGCCCGGGACTCGGCACAGATACGCAGTATTTT
CDR3: CASSPGLGTDTQYF

length: 15
J: TRBJ1-1
size: NA
D: NA
V: TRBV7-6
DNA: TGTGCCAGCAGCTTAGAGTGGGGGATGAACACTGAAGCTTTCTTT
CDR3: CASSLEWGMNTEAFF

length: 14
J: TRBJ2-7
size: NA
D: NA
V: TRBV7-9
DNA: TGTGCCAGCAGCCCAGACCTTATAGCCTACGAGCAGTACTTC
CDR3: CASSPDLIAYEQYF

length: 15
J: TRBJ1-4
size: NA
D: NA
V: TRBV6-4
DNA: TGTGCCAGCAGTGACAGGCAGGGGTCTAATGAAAAACTGTTTTTT
CDR3: CASSDRQGSNEKLFF

length: 15
J: TRBJ1-5
size: NA
D: NA
V: TRBV5-1
DNA: TGCGCCAGCAGCTTAGGGGCGTCGGGCGAGCAGCCCCAGCATTTT
CDR3: CASSLGASGEQPQHF

length: 16
J: TRBJ1-1
size: NA
D: NA
V: TRBV19
DNA: TGTGCCAGTAGTATAGACCCATTTGGGCAAGGCACTGAAGCTTTCTTT
CDR3: CASSIDPFGQGTEAFF

length: 15
J: TRBJ2-1
size: NA
D: TRBD2
V: TRBV7-2
DNA: TGTGCCAGCAGCCACCGGCGGGGGGCGCGGAATGAGCAGTTCTTC
CDR3: CASSHRRGARNEQFF

length: 15
J: TRBJ2-2
size: once
D: TRBD1
V: TRBV7-9
DNA: TGTGCCAGCAGCTTAGAGGGGGCTGGTTCCGGGGAGCTGTTTTTT
CDR3: CASSLEGAGSGELFF

length: 14
J: TRBJ2-7
size: NA
D: NA
V: TRBV11-2
DNA: TGTGCCAGCAGCTTATTGGGTGGTGGGTTCGAGCAGTACTTC
CDR3: CASSLLGGGFEQYF

length: 18
J: TRBJ2-1
size: once
D: TRBD2
V: TRBV9
DNA: TGTGCCAGCAGCGGCGGCGGGGGGGGCCGAAGATCGGCGTCGCGGCTGTTCTTC
CDR3: CASSGGGGGRRSASRLFF

length: 15
J: TRBJ1-5
size: NA
D: NA
V: TRBV5-6
DNA: TGTGCCAGCAGCTTACAGGGAGTAGGCAATCAGCCCCAGCATTTT
CDR3: CASSLQGVGNQPQHF

length: 10
J: TRBJ2-7
size: few
D: NA
V: TRBV3-1/TRBV3-2
DNA: TGTGCCAGCAGCCACCTTACGGGCTACTTC
CDR3: CASSHLTGYF

length: 13
J: TRBJ2-3
size: few
D: NA
V: TRBV19
DNA: TGTGCCAGTAGTACACTTACAGCGGATACGCAGTATTTT
CDR3: CASSTLTADTQYF

length: 14
J: TRBJ1-1
size: once
D: NA
V: TRBV5-5
DNA: TGTGCCAGCAGTGAGGGTAGTTGGGACACTGAAGCTTTCTTT
CDR3: CASSEGSWDTEAFF

length: 11
J: TRBJ2-7
size: once
D: NA
V: TRBV20-1
DNA: TGCAGTGCCCAGGGGTCCTACGAGCAGTACTTC
CDR3: CSAQGSYEQYF

length: 16
J: TRBJ2-3
size: NA
D: TRBD2
V: TRBV7-3
DNA: TGTGCCAGCAGCTTAACAATTAGCGGGGGCACAGATACGCAGTATTTT
CDR3: CASSLTISGGTDTQYF

length: 14
J: TRBJ2-3
size: NA
D: TRBD2
V: TRBV3-1/TRBV3-2
DNA: TGTGCCAGCAGCCAAAGCGGGACTCCAGATACGCAGTATTTT
CDR3: CASSQSGTPDTQYF

length: 15
J: TRBJ2-2
size: NA
D: NA
V: TRBV7-9
DNA: TGTGCCAGCAGCTCGAAGGTGTGGAACACCGGGGAGCTGTTTTTT
CDR3: CASSSKVWNTGELFF

length: 12
J: TRBJ2-2
size: NA
D: NA
V: TRBV7-3
DNA: TGTGCCAGCAGCCGATCCTCCGGGGAGCTGTTTTTT
CDR3: CASSRSSGELFF

length: 18
J: TRBJ2-7
size: NA
D: TRBD2
V: TRBV7-8
DNA: TGTGCCAGCAGCTGGATACCGCGAAGGAGGGAGGGGTCCTACGAGCAGTACTTC
CDR3: CASSWIPRRREGSYEQYF

length: 16
J: TRBJ2-2
size: NA
D: TRBD2
V: TRBV4-3
DNA: TGCGCCAGCAGCCAAGAGGGGGGGATGAACACCGGGGAGCTGTTTTTT
CDR3: CASSQEGGMNTGELFF

length: 16
J: TRBJ2-3
size: NA
D: TRBD2
V: TRBV4-2
DNA: TGTGCCAGCAGCCAAGAGGTCACTAGCGGGGCAGATACGCAGTATTTT
CDR3: CASSQEVTSGADTQYF

length: 14
J: TRBJ1-1
size: NA
D: NA
V: TRBV5-1
DNA: TGCGCCAGCAGCCCCCTGACACTGAACACTGAAGCTTTCTTT
CDR3: CASSPLTLNTEAFF

length: 13
J: TRBJ1-2
size: NA
D: NA
V: TRBV30
DNA: TGTGCCTGCCCCTCTACCGGGACTTATGGCTACACCTTC
CDR3: CACPSTGTYGYTF

length: 15
J: TRBJ2-2
size: NA
D: NA
V: TRBV5-6
DNA: TGTGCCAGCAGCTTGCGGGTTACCAACACCGGGGAGCTGTTTTTT
CDR3: CASSLRVTNTGELFF

length: 15
J: TRBJ2-3
size: NA
D: NA
V: TRBV27
DNA: TGTGCCAGCAGTTTTATCCGGGGTCCCACAGATACGCAGTATTTT
CDR3: CASSFIRGPTDTQYF

length: 17
J: TRBJ1-6
size: NA
D: TRBD1
V: TRBV19
DNA: TGTGCCAGTAGTGTCAACCGGGACAGGGGGAGGAATTCACCCCTCCACTTT
CDR3: CASSVNRDRGRNSPLHF

length: 15
J: TRBJ1-6
size: NA
D: TRBD1
V: TRBV7-9
DNA: TGTGCCAGCAGCTTAGCGCGGACAGGGATTTCACCCCTCCACTTT
CDR3: CASSLARTGISPLHF

length: 13
J: TRBJ2-2
size: NA
D: NA
V: TRBV12-3/TRBV12-4
DNA: TGTGCCAGCAGCATAATTAGCACCGGGGAGCTGTTTTTT
CDR3: CASSIISTGELFF

length: 17
J: TRBJ1-5
size: once
D: TRBD1
V: TRBV19
DNA: TGTGCCAGTAGTAGCCGACAGGGCCCCGTTGGCAATCAGCCCCAGCATTTT
CDR3: CASSSRQGPVGNQPQHF

length: 15
J: TRBJ1-6
size: NA
D: TRBD1
V: TRBV5-5
DNA: TGTGCCAGCAGCCTCGGGACAGCGCAAGATTCACCCCTCCACTTT
CDR3: CASSLGTAQDSPLHF

length: 15
J: TRBJ1-6
size: NA
D: NA
V: TRBV28
DNA: TGTGCCAGCAGTTTTGTAGGGGCGGGTGCGGCACCCCTCCACTTT
CDR3: CASSFVGAGAAPLHF

length: 14
J: TRBJ1-1
size: once
D: NA
V: TRBV7-2
DNA: TGTGCCAGCAGCTTGGGACGGAGGAACACTGAAGCTTTCTTT
CDR3: CASSLGRRNTEAFF

length: 16
J: TRBJ2-3
size: NA
D: TRBD2
V: TRBV9
DNA: TGTGCCAGCAGCTCCGGACTAGCGGGAGCCAGAAATACGCAGTATTTT
CDR3: CASSSGLAGARNTQYF

length: 13
J: TRBJ1-2
size: NA
D: TRBD1
V: TRBV12-3/TRBV12-4
DNA: TGTGCCAGCAGTTACGGGACAGGGGGCGGCTACACCTTC
CDR3: CASSYGTGGGYTF

length: 15
J: TRBJ1-4
size: once
D: TRBD1
V: TRBV19
DNA: TGTGCCAGTAGTATGGGGACAGGGATTAATGAAAAACTGTTTTTT
CDR3: CASSMGTGINEKLFF

length: 14
J: TRBJ1-2
size: NA
D: TRBD1
V: TRBV6-5
DNA: TGTGCCAGCAGCATTGCAGGGGGTAACTATGGCTACACCTTC
CDR3: CASSIAGGNYGYTF

length: 18
J: TRBJ2-2
size: NA
D: NA
V: TRBV5-1
DNA: TGCGCCAGCAGCTTGGTGTCGGGACGGATAGCGAACACCGGGGAGCTGTTTTTT
CDR3: CASSLVSGRIANTGELFF

length: 17
J: TRBJ2-2
size: once
D: NA
V: TRBV7-9
DNA: TGTGCCACCCTCCCCCGGCCACAGGGCACAGACACCGGGGAGCTGTTTTTT
CDR3: CATLPRPQGTDTGELFF

length: 13
J: TRBJ2-4
size: NA
D: NA
V: TRBV18
DNA: TGTGCCAGCTCACCAGAGGCCAAAAACATTCAGTACTTC
CDR3: CASSPEAKNIQYF

length: 14
J: TRBJ1-3
size: NA
D: TRBD1
V: TRBV5-4
DNA: TGTGCCAGCAGCCCACAGGGGGCTGGAAACACCATATATTTT
CDR3: CASSPQGAGNTIYF

length: 13
J: TRBJ1-1
size: NA
D: TRBD1
V: TRBV29-1
DNA: TGCAGCGTTGAAGGACAGGGGAACACTGAAGCTTTCTTT
CDR3: CSVEGQGNTEAFF